These T cell receptor beta chains were read from a single sample in a study of identifying expanded T cells in peripheral blood. TCRdb's table, derived via immunoSEQ multiplex PCR, lists solely in-frame clones and lacks some. The sample contains about 90,000 clones, roughly 88% of which appear only once. Input material: blood. The receptors were sampled from a person between 18 and 75 years old in good health. Each CDR3 is given with its conserved first and last residue. D genes are given only for firm matches. The size entry is marked missing in some rows and otherwise reads once, few, many or a size class.

J,size,V,D,CDR3,DNA
TRBJ2-1,-,TRBV15,TRBD1,CATSRGGTVSNEQFF,TGTGCCACCAGCAGAGGAGGGACAGTCTCTAATGAGCAGTTCTTC
TRBJ1-4,-,TRBV2,-,CASTHRRGELFF,TGTGCCAGCACCCATCGCCGGGGAGAACTGTTTTTT
TRBJ1-4,-,TRBV5-6,-,CASSFRPTVGEKLFF,TGTGCCAGCAGCTTTCGGCCGACGGTGGGCGAAAAACTGTTTTTT
TRBJ2-2,-,TRBV30,-,CAWTRTYDGELFF,TGTGCCTGGACCCGGACGTACGACGGGGAGCTGTTTTTT
TRBJ1-2,-,TRBV18,-,CASSPVTHANYGYTF,TGTGCCAGCTCACCAGTGACGCACGCTAACTATGGCTACACCTTC
TRBJ2-1,once,TRBV30,TRBD2,CAWSGLAFEQFF,TGTGCCTGGAGTGGACTAGCTTTTGAGCAGTTCTTC
TRBJ1-2,-,TRBV29-1,TRBD1,CSVERTGGSYGYTF,TGCAGCGTTGAAAGGACAGGCGGGAGCTATGGCTACACCTTC
TRBJ1-2,-,TRBV6-1,TRBD1,CASSDPRGPDGNYGYTF,TGTGCCAGCAGTGACCCCAGGGGGCCGGATGGAAACTATGGCTACACCTTC
TRBJ2-5,-,TRBV10-3,-,CAIRAEETQYF,TGTGCCATCAGGGCGGAGGAGACCCAGTACTTC
TRBJ2-5,-,TRBV11-2,TRBD1,CASSLGGTGRGQETQYF,TGTGCCAGCAGCTTAGGAGGGACAGGGAGGGGACAAGAGACCCAGTACTTC
TRBJ2-7,-,TRBV6-6,TRBD2,CASSYSGLARQNEQYF,TGTGCCAGCAGTTACTCGGGACTAGCTCGCCAAAACGAGCAGTACTTC
TRBJ2-3,-,TRBV5-1,-,CASQEGPSTDTQYF,TGCGCCAGCCAAGAGGGGCCAAGCACAGATACGCAGTATTTT
TRBJ2-1,-,TRBV5-1,TRBD2,CASSALAGGPDEQFF,TGCGCCAGCAGCGCACTAGCGGGAGGGCCGGATGAGCAGTTCTTC
TRBJ1-2,-,TRBV5-1,-,CASSLASGSYGYTF,TGCGCCAGCAGCTTGGCCAGTGGCTCCTATGGCTACACCTTC
TRBJ2-1,-,TRBV7-3,TRBD1,CASSPKVYATGRGDEQFF,TGTGCCAGCAGCCCCAAAGTATACGCGACAGGGAGAGGCGATGAGCAGTTCTTC
TRBJ1-2,-,TRBV30,TRBD1,CAWSRKAGGSNYGYTF,TGTGCCTGGAGTAGAAAGGCAGGGGGGTCTAACTATGGCTACACCTTC
TRBJ2-1,-,TRBV19,TRBD1,CASRAGQGAQSVDEQFF,TGTGCCAGTAGGGCTGGACAGGGGGCTCAATCGGTTGATGAGCAGTTCTTC
TRBJ1-2,-,TRBV30,-,CAWSSGGTNYGYTF,TGTGCCTGGAGCTCTGGGGGGACGAACTATGGCTACACCTTC
TRBJ1-2,-,TRBV29-1,TRBD1,CSVVGAGGGYTF,TGCAGCGTTGTCGGGGCAGGGGGCGGCTACACCTTC
TRBJ2-5,-,TRBV7-2,TRBD2,CASSFVAGGSPETQYF,TGTGCCAGCAGCTTCGTAGCGGGGGGGAGCCCAGAGACCCAGTACTTC
TRBJ1-1,-,TRBV12-5,-,CASGSEVNTEAFF,TGTGCTAGTGGCTCGGAAGTGAACACTGAAGCTTTCTTT
TRBJ1-2,-,TRBV9,-,CASSVGDYGYTF,TGTGCCAGCAGCGTAGGAGACTATGGCTACACCTTC
TRBJ1-1,-,TRBV5-1,TRBD1,CASSLTTGGRSTEAFF,TGCGCCAGCAGCTTGACAACAGGGGGCAGAAGCACTGAAGCTTTCTTT
TRBJ2-1,-,TRBV7-2,TRBD2,CASSLVSGGVKPGEQFF,TGTGCCAGCAGCTTAGTGTCGGGGGGAGTTAAACCGGGTGAGCAGTTCTTC
TRBJ2-7,few,TRBV7-8,-,CAVRGQATYEQYF,TGTGCCGTCCGGGGGCAGGCCACCTACGAGCAGTACTTC
TRBJ2-1,-,TRBV9,TRBD2,CASSSGLAGDAYNEQFF,TGTGCCAGCAGCTCAGGACTAGCCGGAGATGCCTACAATGAGCAGTTCTTC
TRBJ1-2,-,TRBV5-4,TRBD1,CASSPGDRGQGYTF,TGTGCCAGCAGCCCCGGGGACAGGGGGCAAGGCTACACCTTC
TRBJ1-1,-,TRBV19,-,CASSKGRNTEAFF,TGTGCCAGTAGTAAGGGAAGAAACACTGAAGCTTTCTTT
TRBJ2-3,-,TRBV5-1,-,CASSLARGSDTQYF,TGCGCCAGCAGCTTGGCTAGGGGTTCTGATACGCAGTATTTT
TRBJ2-5,-,TRBV13,-,CASSLGGYQETQYF,TGTGCCAGCAGCTTAGGTGGTTACCAAGAGACCCAGTACTTC
TRBJ1-1,-,TRBV18,-,CASSPPRTVGGGTEAFF,TGTGCCAGCTCACCCCCGCGGACCGTGGGAGGTGGCACTGAAGCTTTCTTT
TRBJ2-1,-,TRBV7-9,-,CASSFSPGHLYNEQFF,TGTGCCAGCAGCTTCTCACCGGGACACCTCTACAATGAGCAGTTCTTC
TRBJ2-1,-,TRBV5-1,TRBD1,CASSLTGGSGNEQFF,TGCGCCAGCAGCCTAACAGGGGGTTCCGGCAATGAGCAGTTCTTC
TRBJ1-5,-,TRBV30,-,CAWSAGNGNQPQHF,TGTGCCTGGAGTGCGGGGAACGGCAATCAGCCCCAGCATTTT
TRBJ2-7,-,TRBV27,TRBD2,CPKVWREGQWYYEQYF,TGTCCCAAGGTGTGGCGGGAGGGCCAATGGTACTACGAGCAGTACTTC
TRBJ2-5,-,TRBV10-3,-,CAISERGSLVGETQYF,TGTGCCATCAGTGAGAGGGGGAGTCTGGTCGGAGAGACCCAGTACTTC
TRBJ1-1,-,TRBV18,TRBD1,CASSRGTGGGNTEAFF,TGTGCCAGCTCACGCGGGACAGGGGGGGGGAACACTGAAGCTTTCTTT
TRBJ2-1,-,TRBV7-2,TRBD2,CASSLDTAGGPREQFF,TGTGCCAGCAGCTTAGACACAGCGGGGGGGCCACGGGAGCAGTTCTTC
TRBJ1-1,once,TRBV5-1,TRBD1,CASSLPGTGRTEAFF,TGCGCCAGCAGCTTACCCGGGACAGGGAGAACTGAAGCTTTCTTT
TRBJ2-1,-,TRBV5-5,TRBD2,CASSHGLAGGPQYNEQFF,TGTGCCAGCAGCCACGGACTAGCGGGAGGGCCGCAGTACAATGAGCAGTTCTTC
TRBJ1-3,-,TRBV30,-,CAWTQRGLSGNTIYF,TGTGCCTGGACCCAAAGGGGACTCTCTGGAAACACCATATATTTT
TRBJ1-5,medium-sized,TRBV30,-,CAWSEGDGQPQHF,TGTGCCTGGAGTGAGGGGGATGGGCAGCCCCAGCATTTT
TRBJ2-2,once,TRBV30,-,CAWSTGTPNTGELFF,TGTGCCTGGAGCACCGGGACACCGAACACCGGGGAGCTGTTTTTT
TRBJ2-7,once,TRBV10-3,TRBD1,CAIRASGQGTYEQYF,TGTGCCATCAGGGCGTCGGGACAGGGTACCTACGAGCAGTACTTC
TRBJ1-2,-,TRBV11-2,-,CASSLGVTGSGYTF,TGTGCCAGCAGCTTAGGGGTGACCGGGTCCGGCTACACCTTC
TRBJ2-5,-,TRBV27,TRBD2,CATAPILAGSRETQYF,TGTGCCACCGCCCCCATTTTAGCGGGGTCGAGGGAGACCCAGTACTTC
TRBJ1-4,-,TRBV5-1,-,CASSVTIGSEKKLFF,TGCGCCAGCAGCGTGACAATTGGGTCGGAAAAAAAACTGTTTTTT
TRBJ2-2,-,TRBV5-4,-,CASSLEGREARTGELFF,TGTGCCAGCAGCTTGGAGGGAAGGGAAGCAAGGACCGGGGAGCTGTTTTTT